What follows are 11 T cell receptor beta chains derived from one specimen sequenced in a study of Tregs in tolerant kidney transplant recipients. Some clones are missing from TCRdb's copy, which holds only in-frame ones; the method was immunoSEQ multiplex PCR. The sample is made up of some 31,000 clones, and the top ten hold about 8% of it. The input for sequencing was CD8+ T cells from blood, taken before the transplant. The origin of the receptors is a human donor who received a combined kidney and bone marrow transplant.

For this clone: The sequenced fragment ends 3 residues before the CDR3 boundary, so the rest is inferred from the germline J gene. V and J are TRBV7-8 and TRBJ1-4; D might be TRBD1 (5 bases). Germline CDR1 and CDR2: SGHVS and FQNEAQ. This CDR3 is built from 15 residues. V was trimmed by 1 base and J by 2 bases, leaving 8 bases between them. The CDR3 sequence: CASSLGAGTNEKLFF. The sequenced CDR3 bases are TGTGCCAGCAGCTTAGGGGCAGGGACTAATGAAAAA.

Remarks on this clone: The sequence runs out 3 residues before the end of the CDR3; the remainder is reconstructed from the germline J gene. The chain uses TRBV2 and TRBJ2-3; TRBD2 might be the D (5 bases). This CDR3 contains 15 residues. Germline values: CDR1 SNHLY, CDR2 FYNNEI. Trimming took 1 base from V and 2 from J, leaving 10 bases between them. CDR3 DNA (partial): TGTGCCAGCAGTGAAGAACTAGGAGACACAGATACG. It is translated as CASSEELGDTDT. The entire CDR3 protein reads CASSEELGDTDTQYF.

With respect to this clone: From the germline J gene comes the end of the CDR3, since the read stops 3 residues before it. The chain combines TRBV13 with TRBJ2-1; possibly TRBD1 or TRBD2 for D (7 bases each). Between the trimmed V and J ends, which lost 5 bases and 9 bases, there was a span of 17 bases. The length of the CDR3 is 14 residues. Germline V gene sequence: CDR1 PRHDT, CDR2 FYEKMQ (reference sequence). The CDR3 reads CASSHNRGGGEQFF. Partial CDR3 DNA: TGTGCCAGCAGCCATAACAGGGGAGGGGGTGAG.

Turning to this clone: Coverage ceases 3 residues before the CDR3 finishes, and the germline J gene fills in the end. V is TRBV7-9 and J is TRBJ1-1; D remains unclear. Germline V lookup: CDR1 SEHNR, CDR2 FQNEAQ (reference sequence). This CDR3 spans 12 amino acids. V lost 5 bases to trimming and J lost 4 bases, with 8 bases between them. The sequenced part of the CDR3 DNA is TGTGCCAGCAGCCCCGAGGGCACTGAA. Translating gives CASSPEGTE. The whole CDR3 protein reads CASSPEGTEAFF.

Of note for this clone: The read finishes 3 residues shy of the CDR3 end, and the germline J gene is used to complete it. The chain has TRBV19 and TRBJ1-1, with D maybe TRBD1 (5 bases). The CDR3 totals 14 residues. The germline gives CDR1 LNHDA, CDR2 SQIVND (reference sequence). V lost 3 bases and J lost 0, with 8 bases in between. The CDR3 DNA, read in part, is TGTGCCAGTAGTATGGGGCAGATGAACACTGAA. As protein: CASSMGQMNTE. The full CDR3 protein is CASSMGQMNTEAFF.

About this clone: The read comes to an end 3 residues before the CDR3 does, leaving the germline J gene to fill in the end. The rearrangement joins TRBV6-2 or TRBV6-3 to TRBJ2-2, with D hard to call. Looked up from germline, CDR1 is MNHEY and CDR2 is SVGEGT. CDR3 length equals 15 residues. Trimming removed 2 bases at V and 1 base at J, with 8 bases between. The CDR3 sequence: CASSYRYQNTGELFF. The CDR3 bases that were read are TGTGCCAGCAGTTACCGGTATCAGAACACCGGGGAG.

Notes on this clone: The read gets to within 3 residues of the CDR3 end, and the germline J gene fills in the rest. The chain has TRBV7-7 and TRBJ2-5; 7 nucleotides align to TRBD2. CDR1 and CDR2 (germline): SSHAT, FNYEAQ (reference sequence). The CDR3 covers 15 residues. The V gene end was trimmed by 3 bases and the J gene end by 1 base; junction bases not matched to a gene: 5. CDR3 residues: CASSFGSGSQETQYF. Incomplete CDR3 DNA: TGTGCCAGCAGCTTTGGTAGCGGGTCCCAAGAGACC.

As concerns this clone: With the read ending 3 residues before the CDR3 end, the germline J gene is used to fill in that end. This chain uses TRBV7-6 with TRBJ2-5; possible D gene TRBD2, 5 bases. V was clipped by 4 bases and J by 5 bases, with 14 bases between them. The CDR3 has 14 residues. Germline V lookup: CDR1 SGHVS, CDR2 FNYEAQ. This CDR3 reads CASSWTGPGETQYF. The CDR3 bases that were read are TGTGCCAGCAGCTGGACTGGACCCGGGGAGACC.

About this clone itself: The CDR3 extends 3 residues past the end of the read, so its final part is completed from the germline J gene. The chain uses TRBV19 and TRBJ1-2; D gene ambiguous. Germline lookup yields CDR1 LNHDA and CDR2 SQIVND (reference sequence). The CDR3 runs to 17 residues. The CDR3 loop is CASSIMFPSVTSGGYTF. The covered CDR3 bases are TGTGCCAGTAGTATCATGTTCCCCTCTGTCACGTCAGGAGGC. Using reference TRBV19 and TRBJ1-2 for the parts outside the CDR3, the full variable domain is DGGITQSPKYLFRKEGQNVTLSCEQNLNHDAMYWYRQDPGQGLRLIYYSQIVNDFQKGDIAEGYSVSREKKESFPLTVTSAQKNPTAFYLCASSIMFPSVTSGGYTFGSGTRLTVV.

Concerning this clone: The CDR3 end is not reached by the read, which stops 3 residues before it; the germline J gene fills it in. The chain uses TRBV7-6 and TRBJ2-7; 7 nucleotides match TRBD2. The CDR3 contains 14 residues. Germline V lookup: CDR1 SGHVS, CDR2 FNYEAQ. V lost 6 bases to trimming and J lost 3 bases; unmatched junction nucleotides: 8. The CDR3 region is CASSRAGEGYEQYF. CDR3 DNA (partial): TGTGCCAGCAGTCGGGCGGGAGAAGGCTACGAG.

Regarding this clone: Coverage ceases 3 residues before the CDR3 finishes, and the germline J gene fills in the end. The chain joins TRBV2 to TRBJ1-5; 7 bases are shared with TRBD1. The CDR3 runs to 15 residues. Losses at the gene ends were 1 base for V and 3 bases for J; bases not matched to a gene: 3. In germline, CDR1 is SNHLY, CDR2 FYNNEI. CDR3 bases read: TGTGCCAGCAGTGAAGGGGACAGAAACAATCAGCCC. Encoded protein: CASSEGDRNNQP. The complete CDR3 protein is CASSEGDRNNQPQHF.